This T cell receptor beta chain is from a study of CD8 T cells in ankylosing spondylitis. From the 5' RACE reads, TCRdb called clonotypes with MiXCR, one entry per CDR3 protein. There are 220,000 or so distinct CDR3 sequences in the sample; roughly a tenth occur only once, and 21% lies in the top ten. Study-level results: Earlier work had already found some motif variants in reactive arthritis synovial fluid and blood. Disease-linked clones bore a CD8+ phenotype, appearing relatively rarely in peripheral blood. About eight highly homologous variants made up a TCR beta motif that seemed to typify ankylosing spondylitis blood.

This clonotype was observed many times. The antigen is not known. Sequenced material: blood, either unsorted or a sorted T cell fraction (not recorded which). This clonotype was obtained from a male donor with ankylosing spondylitis or in good health (not recorded which).

The CDR3 sequence is CASSLWRVRDYEQYF. DNA of the CDR3: TGCGCCAGCAGCTTGTGGAGGGTAAGGGATTACGAGCAGTACTTC. The chain is built from TRBV5-1 and TRBJ2-7; D possibly corresponds to TRBD2 (6 bases). The CDR3 spans 15 residues. The ends were cut back, 1 base at V and 4 bases at J, with 15 bases in the middle. The germline V gene has CDR1 SGHRS and CDR2 YFSETQ.